Following are 5 T cell receptor beta chains from one sample sequenced in a study of CD8+CD57+ T cells in acquired aplastic anemia (dated by TCRdb to 2017 to 2018). Summary of the overall study and its limitations: In patients, decreased diversity was observed in CD8+CD57+ cells compared with total CD4+ and CD8+ cell pools.

Patients chosen for sequencing had shown expansion of CD8+CD57+ cells by flow cytometry. The antigens for these receptors are not known. Sequencing used an Illumina HiSeq 2000. Genomic DNA served as template for TCR beta VDJ combination and CDR3 sequence profiling. TCRdb trimmed public reads at Q25 via fastp, called clones via MiXCR and kept in-frame beta chains. Each CDR3 protein appears once, grouped with its most common genes and DNA. Counted in this sample were around 19,000 distinct CDR3 sequences; roughly 40% of them appeared once. Of the sample, more than 70% is held by the ten largest clones. The sequenced sample was CD8+CD57+ T cells sorted from PBMCs. According to the study, the label for this sample's cell subset or site signals: bead-enriched CD8+CD57+ effector memory T cells from SAA patients. The receptors here all came from a human donor with aplastic anemia.

This clonotype was recorded at least ten times. The V and J genes are TRBV9 and TRBJ2-5; unclear D gene. CDR1 and CDR2 (germline): SGDLS, YYNGEE. The CDR3 length is 16 residues. V was clipped by 4 bases and J by 5 bases, with 21 bases between them. CDR3 nucleotides: TGTGCCAGCAGCCCCCTCCTTTGGCAGGCCAGGGAGACCCAGTACTTC. Its translation: CASSPLLWQARETQYF.

This clonotype was counted a few times. This chain uses TRBV2 with TRBJ1-2; 7 bases line up with TRBD1. Germline CDR1 and CDR2: SNHLY and FYNNEI. This CDR3 is 14 amino acids long. Trimming at V came to 4 bases and at J to 0 bases, leaving 2 bases not matched to a gene. The CDR3 protein is CASSGQGANYGYTF. The CDR3, as DNA: TGTGCCAGCAGTGGACAGGGTGCTAACTATGGCTACACCTTC.

This clonotype was counted between two and nine times. V is TRBV6-5 and J is TRBJ2-3, with D unclear. Trimming took 0 bases from V and 2 from J, leaving 6 bases between them. Germline CDR1 is MNHEY and CDR2 is SVGAGI. The CDR3 covers 14 residues. The CDR3 is CASSYSRSTDTQYF. The CDR3 nucleotides read TGTGCCAGCAGTTACTCCCGCTCCACAGATACGCAGTATTTT.

The V and J genes are TRBV20-1 and TRBJ1-6, with 8 bases that match TRBD1. The CDR3 spans 15 residues. Germline trimming cut 1 base from V and 8 bases from J; bases unmatched to any gene: 7. The germline V gene has CDR1 DFQATT and CDR2 SNEGSKA (reference sequence). The CDR3 loop reads CSARGRGTGHSPLHF. The CDR3 DNA reads as TGCAGTGCTAGAGGGAGGGGGACAGGCCATTCACCCCTCCACTTT.

V is TRBV20-1 and J is TRBJ2-5, with D perhaps matching TRBD1 or TRBD2 (5 bases each). Germline loops: CDR1 DFQATT, CDR2 SNEGSKA (reference sequence). There are 16 residues in the CDR3. The V gene lost 0 bases and the J gene lost 4 bases, with 18 bases spanning the gap. The CDR3 spells CSARDLRGTHRETQYF. The DNA of the CDR3 is TGCAGTGCTAGAGATCTGAGAGGGACCCATCGAGAGACCCAGTACTTC.